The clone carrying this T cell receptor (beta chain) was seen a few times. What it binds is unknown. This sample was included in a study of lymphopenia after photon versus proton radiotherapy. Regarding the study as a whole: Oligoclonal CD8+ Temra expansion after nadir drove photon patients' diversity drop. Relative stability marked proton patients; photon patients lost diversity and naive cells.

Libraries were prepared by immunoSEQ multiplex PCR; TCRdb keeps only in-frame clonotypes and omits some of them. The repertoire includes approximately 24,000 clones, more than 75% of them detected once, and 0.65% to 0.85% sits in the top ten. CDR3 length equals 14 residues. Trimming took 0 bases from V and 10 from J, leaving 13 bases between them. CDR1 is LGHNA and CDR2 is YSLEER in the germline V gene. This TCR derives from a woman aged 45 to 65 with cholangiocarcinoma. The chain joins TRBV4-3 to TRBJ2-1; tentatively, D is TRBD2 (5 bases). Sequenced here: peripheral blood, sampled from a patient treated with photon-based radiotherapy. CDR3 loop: CASSQDWTAGEQFF. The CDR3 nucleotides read TGCGCCAGCAGCCAAGATTGGACTGCCGGGGAGCAGTTCTTC.